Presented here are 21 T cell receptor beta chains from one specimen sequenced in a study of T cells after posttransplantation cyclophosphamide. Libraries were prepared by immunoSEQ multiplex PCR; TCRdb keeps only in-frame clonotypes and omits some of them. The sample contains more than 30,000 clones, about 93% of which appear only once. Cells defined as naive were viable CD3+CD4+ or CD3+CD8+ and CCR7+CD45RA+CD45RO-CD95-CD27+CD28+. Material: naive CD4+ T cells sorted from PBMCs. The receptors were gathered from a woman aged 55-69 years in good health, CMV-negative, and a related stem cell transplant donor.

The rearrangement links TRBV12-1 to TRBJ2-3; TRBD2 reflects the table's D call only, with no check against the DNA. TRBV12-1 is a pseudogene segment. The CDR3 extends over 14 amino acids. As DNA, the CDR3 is TGTGCCAGCAGCTTTGAGATTAGCGCAGATACGCAGTATTTT. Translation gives CASSFEISADTQYF.

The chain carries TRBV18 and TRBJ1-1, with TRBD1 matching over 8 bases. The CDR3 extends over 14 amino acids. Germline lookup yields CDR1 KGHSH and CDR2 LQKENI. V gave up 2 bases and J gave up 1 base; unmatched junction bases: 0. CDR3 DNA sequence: TGTGCCAGCTCACCAGGACAGGGGAACACTGAAGCTTTCTTT. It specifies CASSPGQGNTEAFF.

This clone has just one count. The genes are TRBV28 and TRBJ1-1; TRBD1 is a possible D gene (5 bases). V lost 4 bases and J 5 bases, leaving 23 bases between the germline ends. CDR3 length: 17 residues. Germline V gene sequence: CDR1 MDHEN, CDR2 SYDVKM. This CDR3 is CASSSTPGQGMGTEAFF. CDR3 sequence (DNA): TGTGCCAGCAGTTCCACCCCAGGGCAGGGCATGGGGACTGAAGCTTTCTTT. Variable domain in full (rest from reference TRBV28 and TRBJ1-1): DVKVTQSSRYLVKRTGEKVFLECVQDMDHENMFWYRQDPGLGLRLIYFSYDVKMKEKGDIPEGYSVSREKKERFSLILESASTNQTSMYLCASSSTPGQGMGTEAFFGQGTRLTVV.

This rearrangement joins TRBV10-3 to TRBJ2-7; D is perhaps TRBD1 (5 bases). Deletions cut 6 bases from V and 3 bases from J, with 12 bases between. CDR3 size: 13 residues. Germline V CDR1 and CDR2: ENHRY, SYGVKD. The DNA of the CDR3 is TGTGCCATCAGGGTTTCAGGGATCTACGAGCAGTACTTC. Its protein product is CAIRVSGIYEQYF.

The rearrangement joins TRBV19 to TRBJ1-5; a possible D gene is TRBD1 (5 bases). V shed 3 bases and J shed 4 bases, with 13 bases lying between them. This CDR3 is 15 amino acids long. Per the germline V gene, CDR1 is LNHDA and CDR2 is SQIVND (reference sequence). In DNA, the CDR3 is TGTGCCAGTAGTATGGGGCAGACAAAGAATCAGCCCCAGCATTTT. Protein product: CASSMGQTKNQPQHF.

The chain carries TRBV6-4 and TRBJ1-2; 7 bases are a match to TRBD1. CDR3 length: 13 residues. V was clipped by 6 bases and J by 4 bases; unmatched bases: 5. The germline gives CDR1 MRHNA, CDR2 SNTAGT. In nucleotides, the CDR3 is TGTGCCAGCAGACCGGGACAGAGCTATGGCTACACCTTC. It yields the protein CASRPGQSYGYTF.

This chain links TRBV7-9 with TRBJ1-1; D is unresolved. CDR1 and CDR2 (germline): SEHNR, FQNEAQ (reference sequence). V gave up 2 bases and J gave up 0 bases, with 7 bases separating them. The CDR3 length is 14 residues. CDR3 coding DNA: TGTGCCAGCAGCTTACGCAGATTGAACACTGAAGCTTTCTTT. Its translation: CASSLRRLNTEAFF.

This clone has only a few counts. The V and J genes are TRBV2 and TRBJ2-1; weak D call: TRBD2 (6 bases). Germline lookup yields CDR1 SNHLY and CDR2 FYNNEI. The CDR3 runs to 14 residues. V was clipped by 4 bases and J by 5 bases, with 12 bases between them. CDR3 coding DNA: TGTGCCAGCAGTGTCGAGCGGGTAAACAATGAGCAGTTCTTC. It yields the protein CASSVERVNNEQFF.

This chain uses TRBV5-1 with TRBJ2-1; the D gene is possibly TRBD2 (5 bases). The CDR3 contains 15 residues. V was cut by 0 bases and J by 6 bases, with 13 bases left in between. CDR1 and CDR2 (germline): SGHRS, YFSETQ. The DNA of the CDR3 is TGCGCCAGCAGCTTGGGGGCGGGTATGGCCAATGAGCAGTTCTTC. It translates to CASSLGAGMANEQFF. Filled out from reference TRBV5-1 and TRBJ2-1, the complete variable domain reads KAGVTQTPRYLIKTRGQQVTLSCSPISGHRSVSWYQQTPGQGLQFLFEYFSETQRNKGNFPGRFSGRQFSNSRSEMNVSTLELGDSALYLCASSLGAGMANEQFFGPGTRLTVL.

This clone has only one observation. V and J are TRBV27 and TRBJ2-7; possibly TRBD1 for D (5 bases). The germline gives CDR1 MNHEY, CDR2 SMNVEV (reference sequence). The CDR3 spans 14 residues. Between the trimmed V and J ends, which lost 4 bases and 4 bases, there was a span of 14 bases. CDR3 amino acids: CASSSRGLSYEQYF. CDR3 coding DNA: TGTGCCAGCAGTTCAAGGGGTCTCAGTTACGAGCAGTACTTC.

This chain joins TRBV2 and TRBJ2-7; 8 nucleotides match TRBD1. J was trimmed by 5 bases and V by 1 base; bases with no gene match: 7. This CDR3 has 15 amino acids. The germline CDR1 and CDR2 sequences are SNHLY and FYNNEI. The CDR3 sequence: CASSEEGQGRDEQYF. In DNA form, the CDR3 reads TGTGCCAGCAGTGAAGAAGGACAGGGAAGAGACGAGCAGTACTTC.

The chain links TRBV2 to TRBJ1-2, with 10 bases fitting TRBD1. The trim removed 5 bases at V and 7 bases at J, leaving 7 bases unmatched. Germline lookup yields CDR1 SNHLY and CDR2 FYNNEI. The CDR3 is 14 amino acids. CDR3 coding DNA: TGTGCCAGCAGTATCCGGGACAGGGGTACTGGCTACACCTTC. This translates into CASSIRDRGTGYTF.

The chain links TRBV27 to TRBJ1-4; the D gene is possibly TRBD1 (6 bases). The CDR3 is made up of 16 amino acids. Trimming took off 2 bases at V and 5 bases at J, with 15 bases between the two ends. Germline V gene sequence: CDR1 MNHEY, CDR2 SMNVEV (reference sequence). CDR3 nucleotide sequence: TGTGCCAGCAGTTTAAACCCCAGGGGCTTCAATGAAAAACTGTTTTTT. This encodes CASSLNPRGFNEKLFF.

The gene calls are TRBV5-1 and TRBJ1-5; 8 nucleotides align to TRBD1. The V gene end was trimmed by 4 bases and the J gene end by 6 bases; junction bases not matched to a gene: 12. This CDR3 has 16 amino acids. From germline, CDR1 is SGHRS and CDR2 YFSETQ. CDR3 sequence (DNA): TGCGCCAGCAGCCCGGACCCCCAGGGGGCGCGTCAGCCCCAGCATTTT. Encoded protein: CASSPDPQGARQPQHF.

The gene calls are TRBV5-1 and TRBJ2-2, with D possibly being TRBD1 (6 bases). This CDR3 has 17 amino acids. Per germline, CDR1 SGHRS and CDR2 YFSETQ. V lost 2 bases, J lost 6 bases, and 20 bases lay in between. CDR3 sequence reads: CASSLSGAPKGSGELFF. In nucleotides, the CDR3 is TGCGCCAGCAGCTTATCAGGGGCGCCGAAAGGGTCCGGGGAGCTGTTTTTT.

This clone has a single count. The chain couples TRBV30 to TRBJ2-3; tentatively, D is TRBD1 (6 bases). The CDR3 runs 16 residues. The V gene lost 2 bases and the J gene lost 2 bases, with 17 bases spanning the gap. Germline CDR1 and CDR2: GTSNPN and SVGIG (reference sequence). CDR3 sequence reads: CAWSSTGMAPTDTQYF. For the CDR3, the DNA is TGTGCCTGGAGTTCCACAGGGATGGCCCCCACAGATACGCAGTATTTT. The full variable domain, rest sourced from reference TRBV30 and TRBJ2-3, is SQTIHQWPATLVQPVGSPLSLECTVEGTSNPNLYWYRQAAGRGLQLLFYSVGIGQISSEVPQNLSASRPQDRQFILSSKKLLLSDSGFYLCAWSSTGMAPTDTQYFGPGTRLTVL.

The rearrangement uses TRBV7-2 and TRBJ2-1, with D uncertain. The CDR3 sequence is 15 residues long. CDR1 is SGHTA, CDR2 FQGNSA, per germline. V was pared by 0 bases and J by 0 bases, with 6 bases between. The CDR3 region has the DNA TGTGCCAGCAGCTTAGCAGCGAGCTCCTACAATGAGCAGTTCTTC. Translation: CASSLAASSYNEQFF.

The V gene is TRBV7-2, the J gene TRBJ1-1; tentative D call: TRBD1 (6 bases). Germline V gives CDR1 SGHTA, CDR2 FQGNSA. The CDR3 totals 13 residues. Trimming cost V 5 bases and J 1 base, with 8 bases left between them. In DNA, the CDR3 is TGTGCCAGCAGCAGACAGGAGAACACTGAAGCTTTCTTT. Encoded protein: CASSRQENTEAFF.

The CDR3 DNA follows: TGTGCCAGCAGACGCCAGGGGTCTGTCTATGGCTACACCTTC. Its translation is CASRRQGSVYGYTF. The rearrangement uses TRBV6-1 and TRBJ1-2, with D possibly matching TRBD1 (6 bases). CDR3 size: 14 residues. V was trimmed by 6 bases and J by 4 bases, leaving 15 bases between them. Germline CDR1 and CDR2: MNHNS and SASEGT.

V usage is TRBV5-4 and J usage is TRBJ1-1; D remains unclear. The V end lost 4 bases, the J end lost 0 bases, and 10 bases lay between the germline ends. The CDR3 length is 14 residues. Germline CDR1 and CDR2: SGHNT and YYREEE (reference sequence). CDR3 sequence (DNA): TGTGCCAGCAGCGTAGAGAACCTGAACACTGAAGCTTTCTTT. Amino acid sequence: CASSVENLNTEAFF.

The chain's CDR3 is CASSSSTSGSKTQYF. CDR3 bases: TGCGCCAGCAGCTCCTCGACTAGCGGGAGTAAGACCCAGTACTTC. The chain recombines TRBV5-1 with TRBJ2-5; 12 bases map to TRBD2. The CDR3 length is 15 residues. Trimming at V came to 3 bases and at J to 6 bases, leaving 6 bases not matched to a gene. Per the germline V gene, CDR1 is SGHRS and CDR2 is YFSETQ. Complete variable domain (other parts from reference TRBV5-1 and TRBJ2-5): KAGVTQTPRYLIKTRGQQVTLSCSPISGHRSVSWYQQTPGQGLQFLFEYFSETQRNKGNFPGRFSGRQFSNSRSEMNVSTLELGDSALYLCASSSSTSGSKTQYFGPGTRLLVL.